One and the same sample provided the 12 T cell receptor beta chains below, sequenced in a study of molecular identifiers for immune sequencing clone quantification. Using its own MiXCR run on the PCR reads, TCRdb lists one record per CDR3 protein. Of over 600,000 distinct CDR3 sequences detected, about 20% appear once; the ten largest clones hold 0.7% to 1%. Sequenced: naive CD8+ T cells from blood, with Jurkat cell RNA spiked in. The sample's subset: FACS-sorted CD8+CD4-CCR7+CD45RA+ naive T cells. The receptors were gathered from a human donor in good health. Some libraries in this study had Jurkat cell RNA spiked in.

This clonotype was recorded at least ten times. This sequence joins TRBV9 and TRBJ2-2; D possibly corresponds to TRBD1 (6 bases). V gave up 4 bases and J gave up 0 bases, with 10 bases separating them. Per the germline V gene, CDR1 is SGDLS and CDR2 is YYNGEE. The CDR3 spans 15 residues. The CDR3 bases are TGTGCCAGCAGCACCAGGACAGCGAACACCGGGGAGCTGTTTTTT. Translating it yields CASSTRTANTGELFF.

The J gene is TRBJ2-2, the V gene TRBV5-4; D is unresolved. Deletions cut 3 bases from V and 7 bases from J, with 7 bases between. This CDR3 is 12 amino acids long. Germline V gene lookup returns CDR1 SGHNT and CDR2 YYREEE (reference sequence). The CDR3 is CASSSNFGELFF. The CDR3 nucleotides read TGTGCCAGCAGCTCTAATTTCGGGGAGCTGTTTTTT.

This clonotype has a count of ten or more. This chain connects TRBV13 to TRBJ1-2; D is undetermined. Trimming shortened V by 0 bases and J by 1 base, and 6 bases separated the two germline ends. Germline CDR1 and CDR2: PRHDT and FYEKMQ (reference sequence). This CDR3 is 14 amino acids long. CDR3 DNA: TGTGCCAGCAGCTTAGGAGGGATTAACTATGGCTACACCTTC. This gives the protein CASSLGGINYGYTF.

The chain combines TRBV11-2 with TRBJ2-2; TRBD2 is a possible D gene (7 bases). Germline V lookup: CDR1 SGHAT, CDR2 FQNNGV. The CDR3 consists of 19 residues. Trimming cost V 2 bases and J 1 base, with 20 bases left between them. The CDR3 sequence is CASSLRPPWGGQNTGELFF. The CDR3, as DNA: TGTGCCAGCAGCTTAAGGCCCCCCTGGGGGGGGCAGAACACCGGGGAGCTGTTTTTT.

This clonotype has at least ten counts. The CDR3 region is CASSPDRGDGWGYTF. The DNA of the CDR3 is TGTGCCAGCAGTCCAGACAGGGGAGATGGATGGGGCTACACCTTC. The chain employs TRBV27 and TRBJ1-2, with 8 bases identical to TRBD1. This CDR3 is 15 amino acids long. Trimming took 5 bases from V and 8 from J; bases not matched to a gene: 13. Germline V CDR1 and CDR2: MNHEY, SMNVEV (reference sequence).

Of note for this clonotype: Being one base from a much bigger clone, this may be a read error. This is likely a read error, given that the CDR3 carries no conserved phenylalanine or tryptophan at its end. This chain links TRBV5-6 with TRBJ1-1; D remains unclear. Trimming pared 0 bases from V and 1 base from J, leaving 7 bases between. This CDR3 is built from 14 residues. Per the germline V gene, CDR1 is SGHDT and CDR2 is YYEEEE. CDR3 amino acids: CASSLDSPNTEAFL. The CDR3 DNA reads as TGTGCCAGCAGCTTGGACAGCCCGAACACTGAAGCTTTCCTT.

This clonotype was seen more than once but under ten times. A read error may be the cause here, since a much bigger clone is one base away. The CDR3 does not close with the conserved phenylalanine or tryptophan, likely indicating a read error. The chain uses TRBV4-3 and TRBJ1-5; unclear D gene. CDR3 length: 15 residues. The germline V gene encodes CDR1 LGHNA and CDR2 YSLEER. With 4 bases removed from V and 6 bases from J, the gap between germline ends came to 16 bases. In DNA form, the CDR3 reads TGCGCCAGCAGCCGAGATGCCGTCAATGGTCAGCCCCAGCATCTT. Its translation is CASSRDAVNGQPQHL.

This clonotype was seen repeatedly, ten times or more. This rearrangement joins TRBV29-1 to TRBJ1-1; D gene ambiguous. In germline, CDR1 is SQVTM, CDR2 ANQGSEA. Trimming shortened V by 6 bases and J by 8 bases, and 10 bases separated the two germline ends. The CDR3 length is 10 residues. DNA for the CDR3: TGCAGCGTGCTGGATGTGGAAGCTTTCTTT. Its protein is CSVLDVEAFF.

This clonotype was detected only once. This may arise from a read error, as a much more abundant clone is one base away. V is TRBV18 and J is TRBJ1-5; the match to TRBD1 covers 7 bases. CDR3 length: 16 amino acids. The germline gives CDR1 KGHSH, CDR2 LQKENI. V trimming: 1 base; J trimming: 9 bases; junction bases outside the gene matches: 12. The CDR3 coding sequence is TGTGCCAGCTCACCACTTCAGACAGGGAAGTATCCGCCCCAGCATTTT. Translation: CASSPLQTGKYPPQHF.

This clonotype occurred a few times. This chain connects TRBV2 to TRBJ1-1; no reliable D call. CDR1 SNHLY and CDR2 FYNNEI come from the germline V gene. The V gene lost 6 bases and the J gene lost 8 bases, with 7 bases spanning the gap. This CDR3 comprises 10 residues. CDR3 DNA: TGTGCCAGCAGGGGGTTCGAAGCTTTCTTT. It specifies CASRGFEAFF.

This clonotype was observed many times. This chain connects TRBV7-9 to TRBJ1-1; no firm D call. CDR3 length: 18 amino acids. Trimming took 4 bases from V and 0 from J, leaving 21 bases between them. Germline V gives CDR1 SEHNR, CDR2 FQNEAQ (reference sequence). In DNA, the CDR3 is TGTGCCAGCAGCTCCGTCGCGTACAGCGATCGAATGAACACTGAAGCTTTCTTT. It translates to CASSSVAYSDRMNTEAFF.

This clonotype was seen only a few times. V and J are TRBV9 and TRBJ2-1; D possibly corresponds to TRBD1 (5 bases). The V gene lost 0 bases and the J gene lost 4 bases, with 11 bases spanning the gap. From germline, CDR1 is SGDLS and CDR2 YYNGEE. The CDR3 runs to 15 residues. The CDR3 DNA is TGTGCCAGCAGCGTAGGAATAGCAGGGTACAATGAGCAGTTCTTC. Its protein product is CASSVGIAGYNEQFF.